These T cell receptor beta chains were read from a single sample in a study of identical twins. A single record per CDR3 protein comes from TCRdb applying MiXCR to the 5' RACE reads. The repertoire holds about 790,000 distinct CDR3 sequences, with 18% as singletons. The sample was also linked to a second study, of T cells expressing NK-cell markers.

Sequenced: PBMCs. These receptor sequences come from a woman between 18 and 29 years old in good health. The CDR3 runs from the conserved cysteine through the conserved F or W. The order of the fields is V gene, J gene, CDR3 length, CDR3 protein.

V: TRBV12-5
J: TRBJ2-1
length: 16
CDR3: CASGLALTRIYNEQFF

V: TRBV6-1
J: TRBJ2-5
length: 15
CDR3: CASRGGQGGWETQYF

V: TRBV5-5
J: TRBJ2-1
length: 15
CDR3: CASSQGSTVANEQFF

V: TRBV12-3/TRBV12-4
J: TRBJ2-7
length: 15
CDR3: CASSYFRGAPYEQYF

V: TRBV4-3
J: TRBJ2-7
length: 14
CDR3: CASSQAGQGYEQYF

V: TRBV7-9
J: TRBJ2-5
length: 15
CDR3: CASSFQLGGVETQYF

V: TRBV27
J: TRBJ2-1
length: 16
CDR3: CASSPSFRDFYNEQFF

V: TRBV6-5
J: TRBJ1-6
length: 13
CDR3: CASSYQENSPLHF

V: TRBV5-5
J: TRBJ2-7
length: 14
CDR3: CASSLGLAVNEQYF

V: TRBV5-6
J: TRBJ1-2
length: 14
CDR3: CASSVGAAHYGYTF

V: TRBV20-1
J: TRBJ1-6
length: 14
CDR3: CSAIQGEGSSPLHF

V: TRBV20-1
J: TRBJ2-7
length: 13
CDR3: CSASSPAGDEQYF

V: TRBV20-1
J: TRBJ2-1
length: 15
CDR3: CSARDNSAVFIEQFF

V: TRBV10-3
J: TRBJ2-7
length: 13
CDR3: CAISEEDRGQQYF

V: TRBV20-1
J: TRBJ2-1
length: 14
CDR3: CSAHSGSGYNEQFF

V: TRBV6-5
J: TRBJ2-3
length: 14
CDR3: CASSYNQGPNTQYF

V: TRBV20-1
J: TRBJ2-7
length: 15
CDR3: CSAGGRRRGSYEQYF

V: TRBV20-1
J: TRBJ1-1
length: 15
CDR3: CSARELTGGSTEAFF

V: TRBV10-3
J: TRBJ2-5
length: 16
CDR3: CAIRPAGALGKETQYF

V: TRBV3-1
J: TRBJ2-1
length: 16
CDR3: CASSPRIQGSYNEQFF

V: TRBV7-2
J: TRBJ1-2
length: 13
CDR3: CASSSRFPMGYTF

V: TRBV20-1
J: TRBJ2-7
length: 14
CDR3: CSALQGSSSYEQYF

V: TRBV7-8
J: TRBJ2-5
length: 17
CDR3: CASSLVPSGELQETQYF

V: TRBV12-3/TRBV12-4
J: TRBJ2-7
length: 14
CDR3: CASSPSRSREGQYF

V: TRBV18
J: TRBJ2-1
length: 17
CDR3: CASSPASRDQMNNEQFF

V: TRBV6-5
J: TRBJ2-7
length: 16
CDR3: CASSYTGLAVSYEQYF

V: TRBV6-5
J: TRBJ2-1
length: 15
CDR3: CASSYLSGIMNEQFF

V: TRBV2
J: TRBJ1-5
length: 14
CDR3: CASRPGGSNQPQHF

V: TRBV3-1
J: TRBJ2-7
length: 14
CDR3: CASSFRDSYYEQYF

V: TRBV14
J: TRBJ2-3
length: 13
CDR3: CASSQLALRAQYF

V: TRBV6-2/TRBV6-3
J: TRBJ1-2
length: 12
CDR3: CASSYGTYGYTF

V: TRBV27
J: TRBJ2-4
length: 17
CDR3: CASSSLGFGRAKNIQYF

V: TRBV12-3/TRBV12-4
J: TRBJ1-1
length: 13
CDR3: CASSHNRVTEAFF

V: TRBV5-1
J: TRBJ2-5
length: 17
CDR3: CASSLAGGQGIQETQYF

V: TRBV20-1
J: TRBJ2-7
length: 15
CDR3: CSARQPGLAGGEQYF

V: TRBV4-3
J: TRBJ2-2
length: 15
CDR3: CASSRGLFNTGELFF

V: TRBV5-1
J: TRBJ2-1
length: 17
CDR3: CASSVTSPGGSYNEQFF

V: TRBV7-9
J: TRBJ2-7
length: 13
CDR3: CASSPGGGHEQYF

V: TRBV12-3/TRBV12-4
J: TRBJ2-7
length: 17
CDR3: CASSLRGGLGARYEQYF